These 28 T cell receptor beta chains came from one sample sequenced in a study of cytomegalovirus exposure and HLA in healthy donors. The PCR was carried out with 60 Vbeta primers and 13 Jbeta primers. Clones were read by immunoSEQ multiplex PCR, and TCRdb kept only the in-frame ones, dropping some. The repertoire holds about 120,000 clones, with around 80% as singletons. The sequencing input was PBMCs. The source is a man aged 45-65 years in good health and CMV-seronegative.

The V call is TRBV19, the J call TRBJ1-1, with 10 bases that match TRBD1. Looked up from germline, CDR1 is LNHDA and CDR2 is SQIVND (reference sequence). The CDR3 runs to 16 residues. V gave up 7 bases and J gave up 5 bases; unmatched junction bases: 13. The CDR3 protein is CASIPGQGFFNTEAFF. The DNA for the CDR3 is TGTGCCAGTATTCCGGGACAGGGGTTTTTTAATACTGAAGCTTTCTTT.

The chain recombines TRBV5-4 with TRBJ2-7; 9 nucleotides line up with TRBD1. The CDR3 extends over 14 amino acids. Trimming at V came to 4 bases and at J to 3 bases, leaving 5 bases not matched to a gene. Germline V gene data show CDR1 as SGHNT and CDR2 as YYREEE (reference sequence). Here the CDR3 DNA reads TGTGCCAGCAGCGCACAGGGGGCTTACTACGAGCAGTACTTC. It is translated as CASSAQGAYYEQYF.

V is TRBV27 and J is TRBJ1-6; maybe TRBD1 (5 bases). This CDR3 is 15 amino acids long. Germline CDR1 and CDR2: MNHEY and SMNVEV (reference sequence). The ends were cut back, 6 bases at V and 4 bases at J, with 13 bases in the middle. CDR3 sequence reads: CASSAQGLYNSPLHF. In DNA, the CDR3 is TGTGCCAGCAGCGCGCAGGGTTTGTATAATTCACCCCTCCACTTT.

The V gene is TRBV6-1, the J gene TRBJ2-6, with D unclear. CDR3 size: 14 residues. V was trimmed by 8 bases and J by 0 bases, leaving 8 bases between them. The germline V gene encodes CDR1 MNHNS and CDR2 SASEGT. CDR3 in DNA: TGTGCCAGCGGATCGGGCTCTGGGGCCAACGTCCTGACTTTC. It translates to CASGSGSGANVLTF.

The J gene is TRBJ1-2, the V gene TRBV2; D is possibly TRBD1 (5 bases). This CDR3 region has 12 residues. V lost 4 bases, J lost 7 bases, and 10 bases lay in between. Germline lookup yields CDR1 SNHLY and CDR2 FYNNEI. The CDR3 reads CASSGSGGGYTF. The CDR3 DNA sequence: TGTGCCAGCAGTGGGTCGGGGGGTGGCTACACCTTC.

The chain has TRBV27 and TRBJ2-2; 10 bases are a match to TRBD2. CDR1 and CDR2 (germline): MNHEY, SMNVEV (reference sequence). J gave up 6 bases and V 6 bases, and 7 bases lay outside the gene matches. This CDR3 region has 15 residues. For the CDR3, the DNA is TGTGCCAGCAGACCTAGCGGGAGTCGATCCGGGGAGCTGTTTTTT. Translated: CASRPSGSRSGELFF.

This clone is a singleton in its sample. The J gene is TRBJ2-3, the V gene TRBV5-1; tentative D call: TRBD2 (5 bases). The CDR3 extends over 14 amino acids. Germline CDR1 and CDR2: SGHRS and YFSETQ. The V gene lost 1 base and the J gene lost 2 bases, with 8 bases spanning the gap. Written as DNA, the CDR3 is TGCGCCAGCAGCTTGAGCGGAACCACAGATACGCAGTATTTT. The encoded protein is CASSLSGTTDTQYF.

A word on this clone: Germline and junction disagree at one end, which may indicate a read error. This rearrangement joins TRBV7-7 to TRBJ2-5; D not certain. This CDR3 has 12 residues. The germline gives CDR1 SSHAT, CDR2 FNYEAQ (reference sequence). CDR3 protein: CASSSNQETQYF. The CDR3 nucleotides are TGTGCTAGCAGCTCCAACCAAGAGACCCAGTACTTC.

V is TRBV6-1 and J is TRBJ2-5; 13 positions match TRBD2. CDR3 length: 18 residues. J gave up 1 base and V 4 bases, and 9 bases lay outside the gene matches. CDR1 and CDR2 from the germline V gene are MNHNS and SASEGT. CDR3 in DNA: TGTGCCAGCAGTGGGGGACTAGCGGGGCTTGGGGTCCAAGAGACCCAGTACTTC. This sequence encodes CASSGGLAGLGVQETQYF.

This chain links TRBV12-1 with TRBJ1-1; TRBD1 was called by the table and not checked on the DNA. TRBV12-1 is classified as a pseudogene. This CDR3 comprises 18 residues. The CDR3 sequence: CASSAVGQGDRANTEAFF. CDR3 nucleotide sequence: TGTGCCAGCAGCGCAGTAGGACAGGGGGATCGTGCGAACACTGAAGCTTTCTTT.

J is TRBJ2-7 and V is TRBV7-9; TRBD2 matches 9 bases. The V gene's germline CDR1 is SEHNR and CDR2 FQNEAQ (reference sequence). The junction had 5 bases not matched to a gene; V was cut back by 2 bases and J by 6 bases. The CDR3 length is 14 residues. The CDR3 loop is CASSLSSGGAEQYF. In DNA, the CDR3 is TGTGCCAGCAGCTTAAGTAGCGGGGGTGCCGAGCAGTACTTC.

V is TRBV2 and J is TRBJ2-7; unclear D gene. Germline V gene data show CDR1 as SNHLY and CDR2 as FYNNEI. V was pared by 7 bases and J by 0 bases, with 7 bases between. The CDR3 has 12 amino acids. The CDR3, as DNA: TGTGCCAGCAACCCCAGCTCCTACGAGCAGTACTTC. This sequence encodes CASNPSSYEQYF. The entire variable domain, with the rest obtained from reference TRBV2 and TRBJ2-7, is as follows: EPEVTQTPSHQVTQMGQEVILRCVPISNHLYFYWYRQILGQKVEFLVSFYNNEISEKSEIFDDQFSVERPDGSNFTLKIRSTKLEDSAMYFCASNPSSYEQYFGPGTRLTVT.

This clone has a single count. The chain links TRBV29-1 to TRBJ2-7, with 8 bases identical to TRBD1. V trimming: 7 bases; J trimming: 2 bases; junction bases outside the gene matches: 4. The germline CDR1 and CDR2 sequences are SQVTM and ANQGSEA. The CDR3 is 12 amino acids. CDR3 loop: CSARTGPYEQYF. Written as DNA, the CDR3 is TGCAGCGCCCGGACAGGGCCCTACGAGCAGTACTTC.

The chain carries TRBV10-3 and TRBJ1-2; tentative D call: TRBD1 (5 bases). CDR1 is ENHRY, CDR2 SYGVKD, per germline. The CDR3 covers 14 residues. Trimming left V 8 bases short and J 2 bases short, with 15 bases between. CDR3 region: CAILDSVLNYGYTF. The CDR3 DNA reads as TGTGCCATCCTAGACAGTGTGTTAAACTATGGCTACACCTTC.

Written as DNA, the CDR3 is TGTGCCTGGAGTCAAGATTGGACAGACAATGAGCAGTTCTTC. Protein: CAWSQDWTDNEQFF. This chain connects TRBV30 to TRBJ2-1; possibly TRBD1 for D (6 bases). The V gene's germline CDR1 is GTSNPN and CDR2 SVGIG (reference sequence). This CDR3 comprises 14 residues. V lost 2 bases and J 5 bases, leaving 13 bases between the germline ends.

The chain joins TRBV7-2 to TRBJ2-7; 8 bases are shared with TRBD2. V gave up 5 bases and J gave up 6 bases; unmatched junction bases: 9. CDR3 length: 14 amino acids. From germline, CDR1 is SGHTA and CDR2 FQGNSA. CDR3 coding DNA: TGTGCCAGCAGCCTTACCGGGACTAGTGTCGAGCAGTACTTC. It encodes CASSLTGTSVEQYF.

This clone was seen once. The chain joins TRBV12-2 to TRBJ1-2. TRBV12-2 is classified as a pseudogene. The CDR3 has 10 residues. CDR3 region: CASRWRPYTF. Written as DNA, the CDR3 is TGTGCAAGTCGCTGGAGACCCTACACCTTC.

This chain links TRBV7-9 with TRBJ1-4, with 7 bases that match TRBD1. V lost 5 bases and J lost 3; bases outside the gene matches: 3. Germline CDR1 and CDR2: SEHNR and FQNEAQ (reference sequence). This CDR3 spans 14 amino acids. Here the CDR3 DNA reads TGTGCCAGCAGCAGGGGGCAAGCTAATGAAAAACTGTTTTTT. As protein: CASSRGQANEKLFF. The variable domain in full, completed from reference TRBV7-9 and TRBJ1-4, reads DTGVSQNPRHKITKRGQNVTFRCDPISEHNRLYWYRQTLGQGPEFLTYFQNEAQLEKSRLLSDRFSAERPKGSFSTLEIQRTEQGDSAMYLCASSRGQANEKLFFGSGTQLSVL.

V is TRBV6-5 and J is TRBJ1-1, with D unclear. This CDR3 has 14 residues. Germline loops: CDR1 MNHEY, CDR2 SVGAGI. V lost 6 bases, J lost 5 bases, and 16 bases lay in between. The CDR3 loop reads CASRMTGTWTEAFF. CDR3 nucleotide sequence: TGTGCCAGCAGGATGACGGGAACTTGGACTGAAGCTTTCTTT.

This chain links TRBV5-4 with TRBJ1-1; D unresolved. Trimming cost V 4 bases and J 6 bases, with 16 bases left between them. Germline lookup yields CDR1 SGHNT and CDR2 YYREEE (reference sequence). CDR3 length: 14 residues. The chain's CDR3 is CASSADPGIPEAFF. The CDR3 region has the DNA TGTGCCAGCAGCGCCGACCCGGGGATTCCTGAAGCTTTCTTT.

J is TRBJ2-4 and V is TRBV5-1; TRBD1 matches 7 bases. Germline assignment: CDR1 SGHRS and CDR2 YFSETQ. V was clipped by 7 bases and J by 0 bases; unmatched bases: 7. The CDR3 has 15 residues. The CDR3 loop is CASSEGQIAKNIQYF. The CDR3 DNA reads TGCGCCAGCTCTGAGGGACAGATAGCCAAAAACATTCAGTACTTC.

The CDR3 is CASRDYANEQFF. As DNA, the CDR3 is TGTGCCAGTAGGGACTACGCCAATGAGCAGTTCTTC. The chain is built from TRBV19 and TRBJ2-1; possibly TRBD2 for D (6 bases). This CDR3 is built from 12 residues. The germline V gene encodes CDR1 LNHDA and CDR2 SQIVND (reference sequence). The V gene lost 6 bases and the J gene lost 6 bases, with 9 bases spanning the gap.

The chain has TRBV2 and TRBJ2-5; TRBD1 aligns across 7 bases. The DNA end is more similar to TRBJ2-7, so the J call may be wrong. This CDR3 is built from 14 residues. From germline, CDR1 is SNHLY and CDR2 FYNNEI. The CDR3 coding sequence is TGTGCCAGCTGGTGGGGGACAGAATCCTACGAGCAGTACTTC. This encodes CASWWGTESYEQYF.

Comment on this clone: At one of its ends the junction is not consistent with the germline gene, which may arise from a read error. This sample also contains other DNA sequences that code for the same CDR3. The CDR3 region has the DNA TGTGCCAGCAGCGCCCTTGGAGGGGATGGACTCGAGCAATACTTC. Translating it yields CASSALGGDGLEQYF. The chain couples TRBV2 to TRBJ2-7, with a tentative D call TRBD2 (6 bases). CDR3 length: 15 residues. Germline CDR1 and CDR2: SNHLY and FYNNEI.

This chain links TRBV5-4 with TRBJ2-1, with 11 bases identical to TRBD1. V dropped 5 bases and J dropped 8; count of bases not matched to a gene: 12. Germline CDR1 and CDR2: SGHNT and YYREEE (reference sequence). This CDR3 has 16 amino acids. The DNA for the CDR3 is TGTGCCAGCAGAAACGGACAGGGGGCGCAAAATTATGAGCAGTTCTTC. It is translated as CASRNGQGAQNYEQFF.

This chain joins TRBV11-3 and TRBJ2-6; no reliable D call. The CDR3 has 14 residues. The V end lost 6 bases, the J end lost 0 bases, and 6 bases lay between the germline ends. Germline-derived CDR1 and CDR2 are SGHNT and YENEEA. CDR3 residues: CASSPYSGANVLTF. The DNA for the CDR3 is TGTGCCAGCAGTCCTTACTCTGGGGCCAACGTCCTGACTTTC.

The chain uses TRBV2 and TRBJ1-3, with a tentative D call TRBD1 (6 bases). Trimming removed 6 bases at V and 0 bases at J, with 6 bases between. The CDR3 is 13 residues long. The germline CDR1 and CDR2 sequences are SNHLY and FYNNEI. In DNA form, the CDR3 reads TGTGCCAGCAGGGACAGCTCTGGAAACACCATATATTTT. Its translation: CASRDSSGNTIYF.

The DNA of the CDR3 is TGTGCCAGCAGAACGCGGACAGGGATGGATTCACCCCTCCACTTT. This encodes CASRTRTGMDSPLHF. The chain combines TRBV6-1 with TRBJ1-6, with 8 bases identical to TRBD1. V was clipped by 6 bases and J by 8 bases; unmatched bases: 9. The germline CDR1 and CDR2 sequences are MNHNS and SASEGT. CDR3 size: 15 residues.